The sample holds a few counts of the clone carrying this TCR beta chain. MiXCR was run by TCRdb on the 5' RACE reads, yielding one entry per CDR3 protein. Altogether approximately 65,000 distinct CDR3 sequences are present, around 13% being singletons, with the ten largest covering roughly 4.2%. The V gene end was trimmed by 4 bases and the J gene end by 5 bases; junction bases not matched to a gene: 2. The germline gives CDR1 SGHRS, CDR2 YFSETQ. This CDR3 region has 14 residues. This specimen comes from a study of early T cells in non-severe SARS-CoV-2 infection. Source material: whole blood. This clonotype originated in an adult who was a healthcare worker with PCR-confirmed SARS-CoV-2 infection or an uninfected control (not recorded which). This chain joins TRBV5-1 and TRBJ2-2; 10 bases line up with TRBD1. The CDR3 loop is CASSMGQGTGELFF. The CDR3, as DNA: TGCGCCAGCAGCATGGGACAGGGGACCGGGGAGCTGTTTTTT.